These T cell receptor beta chains were read from a single sample in a study of CD4 T cells in relation to SARS-CoV-2 and coronaviruses. Produced via immunoSEQ multiplex PCR; TCRdb's table is partial and in-frame only. This sample has some 30,000 clones; 76% occur once, and the top ten carry about a sixth. These receptors are not linked to any known antigen. Sequenced input: CD4+ T cells from PBMCs, cultured in vitro. These receptors all come from a human donor in good health. The CDR3 runs from the conserved cysteine through the conserved F or W.

V	J	CDR3
TRBV4-3	TRBJ1-5	CASSQDGKRNQPQHF
TRBV9	TRBJ1-1	CASSVGQLNTEAFF
TRBV6-2/TRBV6-3	TRBJ2-7	CASSYSRVQGLSYEQYF
TRBV29-1	TRBJ1-2	CSVEDQGGGAHYGYTF
TRBV19	TRBJ2-2	CASGTGTGELFF
TRBV19	TRBJ1-1	CASSNPYRGRSEAFF
TRBV7-9	TRBJ1-5	CASSLISTGTGPHQPQHF
TRBV19	TRBJ1-3	CASSTSTRGNRNTIYF
TRBV28	TRBJ2-2	CASSSLGLAGVVGELFF
TRBV27	TRBJ2-7	CASSFSAGAGWEQYF
TRBV4-3	TRBJ2-7	CASSQETWGEQYF
TRBV7-8	TRBJ2-5	CASSLSVGRETQYF
TRBV10-2	TRBJ1-2	CASSDGAGYYGYTF
TRBV7-9	TRBJ2-7	CASSLQRGSYEQYF
TRBV2	TRBJ2-3	CASSALTSGTDTQYF
TRBV13	TRBJ2-7	CASSPRQGREQYF
TRBV2	TRBJ1-2	CASSDEGPANTF
TRBV5-6	TRBJ1-2	CASSLQGQYGYTF
TRBV5-1	TRBJ2-2	CASSLPNTGELFF
TRBV12-3/TRBV12-4	TRBJ1-2	CASRGQYYGYTF
TRBV20-1	TRBJ2-1	CSASGRGRYNEQFF
TRBV11-2	TRBJ1-1	CASSLDLGRVGMGNTEAFF
TRBV27	TRBJ2-1	CASSTTTRHNEQFF
TRBV6-5	TRBJ2-1	CASSYAGTSGRNEQFF
TRBV5-1	TRBJ2-7	CASSLSGTSGNEQYF
TRBV5-1	TRBJ1-6	CASSPWQGANSPLHF
TRBV10-3	TRBJ2-2	CAISWTSGGQGTGELFF
TRBV6-5	TRBJ1-2	CASRTGTGNYGYTF
TRBV5-1	TRBJ2-3	CASSMDSPGTQYF
TRBV5-1	TRBJ1-6	CASSLPGRNSPLHF
TRBV12-5	TRBJ2-1	CAKGKVPVRAADSYNEQFF
TRBV19	TRBJ1-2	CASTMDSFYGYTF
TRBV6-2/TRBV6-3	TRBJ2-6	CASSSPGQGGSGANVLTF
TRBV6-6	TRBJ2-3	CASSRRGTGQYF
TRBV4-3	TRBJ1-6	CASSQVRGPSNNSPLHF
TRBV10-1	TRBJ1-1	CASSESGREAFF
TRBV19	TRBJ1-5	CASSRTGRDQPQHF
TRBV19	TRBJ1-4	CASSIGQGGKLFF
TRBV2	TRBJ2-3	CASSGTGGNTDTQYF
TRBV19	TRBJ1-3	CASKYGGAGNTIYF
TRBV7-2	TRBJ1-2	CASSLANYGYTF
TRBV7-2	TRBJ2-7	CASSLGDSYYEQYF
TRBV11-2	TRBJ2-1	CASSSDRAYNEQFF
TRBV2	TRBJ1-2	CASRPRGNYGYTF
TRBV29-1	TRBJ2-7	CSVAGTRSYEQYF
TRBV6-2/TRBV6-3	TRBJ1-2	CASSYGGSYGYTF
TRBV19	TRBJ2-7	CASKASRSHYEQYF
TRBV4-1	TRBJ2-1	CASSQEGLAGSEQFF
TRBV29-1	TRBJ1-2	CSAVGGSGSYGYTF
TRBV2	TRBJ1-5	CASRATGLLNQPQHF
TRBV27	TRBJ1-1	CASSLFRNTEAFF
TRBV19	TRBJ1-5	CASSSDGYQPQHF
TRBV30	TRBJ1-3	CAWNRPKTGNTIYF
TRBV12-3/TRBV12-4	TRBJ1-6	CATRWTDNSPLHF
TRBV7-2	TRBJ1-6	CASSLERYSPLHF